Following are 4 T cell receptor beta chains from one sample sequenced in a study of cytomegalovirus exposure and HLA in healthy donors. The primer mix had 60 Vbeta and 13 Jbeta primers. The protocol was immunoSEQ multiplex PCR, while the TCRdb copy is restricted to in-frame clones and leaves out a portion. The data show about 67,000 clones, roughly two thirds seen once. Material for sequencing was PBMCs. The receptors were gathered from a woman in her twenties or thirties in good health and CMV-seronegative.

The chain combines TRBV6-5 with TRBJ1-2, with D tentatively TRBD1 (5 bases). Per the germline V gene, CDR1 is MNHEY and CDR2 is SVGAGI. The CDR3 runs 14 residues. V was clipped by 5 bases and J by 7 bases, with 17 bases between them. As DNA, the CDR3 is TGTGCCAGCAGTGAACTGGGGTTAAGGGGTGGCTACACCTTC. Its protein product is CASSELGLRGGYTF.

This chain links TRBV13 with TRBJ1-4; a weak D match, TRBD1 (5 bases). V was trimmed by 2 bases and J by 4 bases, leaving 14 bases between them. CDR3 size: 16 residues. CDR1 PRHDT and CDR2 FYEKMQ come from the germline V gene (reference sequence). CDR3 loop: CASSLRAGHLNEKLFF. DNA of the CDR3: TGTGCCAGCAGCTTAAGGGCCGGACACCTTAATGAAAAACTGTTTTTT.

The chain employs TRBV18 and TRBJ2-5; D is perhaps TRBD1 (6 bases). Per the germline V gene, CDR1 is KGHSH and CDR2 is LQKENI. The CDR3 has 15 amino acids. The V gene lost 6 bases and the J gene lost 3 bases, with 17 bases spanning the gap. The CDR3 sequence: CASSRTASVKETQYF. The CDR3 DNA is TGTGCCAGCTCCCGGACAGCTAGTGTAAAAGAGACCCAGTACTTC. Combining the CDR3 with reference TRBV18 and TRBJ2-5 gives the whole variable domain NAGVMQNPRHLVRRRGQEARLRCSPMKGHSHVYWYRQLPEEGLKFMVYLQKENIIDESGMPKERFSAEFPKEGPSILRIQQVVRGDSAAYFCASSRTASVKETQYFGPGTRLLVL.

As regards this clone: The same CDR3 also results from other DNA sequences found in this sample. J is TRBJ2-7 and V is TRBV19; 8 bases agree with TRBD1. V dropped 1 base and J dropped 0; count of bases not matched to a gene: 5. The CDR3 length is 16 residues. The germline gives CDR1 LNHDA, CDR2 SQIVND (reference sequence). The CDR3 protein is CASSIGATGGSYEQYF. CDR3 coding DNA: TGTGCCAGTAGTATAGGGGCCACAGGGGGCTCCTACGAGCAGTACTTC.